A single T cell receptor (beta chain) is shown here with its context. TCRdb reanalyzed the PCR reads with MiXCR. There are thousands of clones in the sample; approximately 25% occur only once, and approximately 15% lies in the top ten. This CDR3 has 16 residues. The ends were cut back, 0 bases at V and 3 bases at J, with 14 bases in the middle. CDR1 and CDR2 (germline): SGHRS, YFSETQ. The source of the sample is a study of metastatic and nonmetastatic thyroid tumors. Before thyroid surgery, none of the patients had received any treatment. The specimen sequenced was adjacent normal tissue. The gene calls are TRBV5-1 and TRBJ2-3; D is perhaps TRBD1 (6 bases). The sequence was obtained from a female donor with papillary thyroid cancer or a benign thyroid nodule (not recorded which). Some clones in this sample may be carry-over from other donors' samples. The CDR3 loop is CASSLEQGARTDTQYF. The DNA for the CDR3 is TGCGCCAGCAGCTTGGAACAGGGAGCCCGAACAGATACGCAGTATTTT.